The 22 T cell receptor beta chains below were found in one sample sequenced in a study of Ad26.COV2.S vaccination and SARS-CoV-2 variants. Profiled with immunoSEQ multiplex PCR; TCRdb holds only in-frame clones, not every one. This table has approximately 340,000 clones, about 85% appearing once. Treatment defined: approximately 18 received Ad26.COV2.S at low or high dose, single or two shots; roughly five received placebo; per-sample allocation not given. It was on day 63 after the first vaccine or placebo injection that samples were taken. This specimen was peripheral blood, taken in a trial of Ad26.COV2.S vaccine versus placebo. Receptors were obtained from a person aged 18-60 years who received the Ad26.COV2.S COVID-19 vaccine or a placebo.

Only a few counts were recorded for this clone. V is TRBV5-4 and J is TRBJ2-2; 10 bases match TRBD1. V gave up 4 bases and J gave up 4 bases; unmatched junction bases: 7. This CDR3 spans 16 amino acids. Germline lookup yields CDR1 SGHNT and CDR2 YYREEE (reference sequence). The CDR3 loop is CASSRQGARVTGELFF. The CDR3 bases are TGTGCCAGCAGCCGACAGGGGGCGCGAGTCACCGGGGAGCTGTTTTTT.

This rearrangement joins TRBV7-9 to TRBJ1-2; no definite D call. V was trimmed by 3 bases and J by 4 bases, leaving 9 bases between them. The CDR3 loop spans 13 amino acids. Looked up from germline, CDR1 is SEHNR and CDR2 is FQNEAQ (reference sequence). This CDR3 reads CASSFLQLYGYTF. The CDR3 bases are TGTGCCAGCAGCTTTCTACAGCTCTATGGCTACACCTTC.

The chain recombines TRBV10-2 with TRBJ2-2, with 7 bases lining up with TRBD1. The trim removed 6 bases at V and 6 bases at J, leaving 10 bases unmatched. Germline CDR1 WSHSY, CDR2 SAAADI. This CDR3 is built from 15 residues. The DNA of the CDR3 is TGCGCCAGCAGGATGACAGGGACGTATCCCGGGGAGCTGTTTTTT. It encodes CASRMTGTYPGELFF.

The rearrangement links TRBV4-3 to TRBJ2-3, with 10 bases fitting TRBD1. Trimming removed 0 bases from V and 5 bases from J; junction bases left unmatched: 5. The CDR3 contains 16 residues. Germline assignment: CDR1 LGHNA and CDR2 YSLEER. CDR3 sequence reads: CASSQDGTGDGDTQYF. CDR3 bases: TGCGCCAGCAGCCAAGATGGGACAGGGGATGGAGATACGCAGTATTTT.

J is TRBJ1-1 and V is TRBV5-1; 8 nucleotides align to TRBD1. Germline CDR1 is SGHRS and CDR2 is YFSETQ. CDR3 size: 17 residues. Losses at the gene ends were 4 bases for V and 4 bases for J; bases not matched to a gene: 15. The CDR3 sequence: CASSTGTGKVGSTEAFF. In DNA, the CDR3 is TGCGCCAGCAGCACTGGGACAGGAAAGGTGGGAAGCACTGAAGCTTTCTTT. The variable domain in full, completed from reference TRBV5-1 and TRBJ1-1, reads KAGVTQTPRYLIKTRGQQVTLSCSPISGHRSVSWYQQTPGQGLQFLFEYFSETQRNKGNFPGRFSGRQFSNSRSEMNVSTLELGDSALYLCASSTGTGKVGSTEAFFGQGTRLTVV.

In DNA, the CDR3 is TGTGCCTGGAGTGGACTAGCCTTGTCCCAGACCCAGTACTTC. Translation: CAWSGLALSQTQYF. V gene TRBV30 combines with J gene TRBJ2-5; 7 nucleotides match TRBD2. With V trimmed by 1 base and J by 6 bases, 8 bases remained unmatched. The length of the CDR3 is 14 residues. From germline, CDR1 is GTSNPN and CDR2 SVGIG (reference sequence). The variable domain in full, with the rest retrieved from reference TRBV30 and TRBJ2-5, is SQTIHQWPATLVQPVGSPLSLECTVEGTSNPNLYWYRQAAGRGLQLLFYSVGIGQISSEVPQNLSASRPQDRQFILSSKKLLLSDSGFYLCAWSGLALSQTQYFGPGTRLLVL.

V usage is TRBV19 and J usage is TRBJ2-7; TRBD1 aligns across 7 bases. Germline CDR1 reads LNHDA; CDR2 reads SQIVND (reference sequence). With V trimmed by 3 bases and J by 0 bases, 5 bases remained unmatched. This CDR3 contains 15 residues. The CDR3 loop is CASSISGTDSYEQYF. CDR3 sequence (DNA): TGTGCCAGTAGTATCTCCGGGACAGACTCCTACGAGCAGTACTTC. The complete variable domain, with remaining parts taken from reference TRBV19 and TRBJ2-7, reads DGGITQSPKYLFRKEGQNVTLSCEQNLNHDAMYWYRQDPGQGLRLIYYSQIVNDFQKGDIAEGYSVSREKKESFPLTVTSAQKNPTAFYLCASSISGTDSYEQYFGPGTRLTVT.

The gene calls are TRBV7-9 and TRBJ2-1; possibly TRBD1 or TRBD2 for D (5 bases each). V was trimmed by 1 base and J by 3 bases, leaving 7 bases between them. This CDR3 has 14 amino acids. CDR1 and CDR2 from the germline V gene are SEHNR and FQNEAQ (reference sequence). CDR3 region: CASSLGGVYNEQFF. CDR3 nucleotide sequence: TGTGCCAGCAGCTTAGGAGGGGTCTACAATGAGCAGTTCTTC.

The rearrangement uses TRBV5-1 and TRBJ2-7; 9 nucleotides agree with TRBD2. The germline V gene encodes CDR1 SGHRS and CDR2 YFSETQ. Trimming removed 2 bases from V and 5 bases from J; junction bases left unmatched: 5. The CDR3 covers 14 residues. As DNA, the CDR3 is TGCGCCAGCAGCTTCCGACTAGCGGCTCACGAGCAGTACTTC. It specifies CASSFRLAAHEQYF.

The rearrangement joins TRBV5-1 to TRBJ2-3, with 7 positions matching TRBD1. Trimming cost V 5 bases and J 0 bases; bases outside gene matches: 3. The CDR3 has 14 amino acids. Germline V gene sequence: CDR1 SGHRS, CDR2 YFSETQ. For the CDR3, the DNA is TGCGCCAGCAGATGGGACAGAAGCACAGATACGCAGTATTTT. Translating gives CASRWDRSTDTQYF.

This clone was seen a handful of times. The DNA for the CDR3 is TGTGCCAGCTCACCGACAGGCGGGGGTCCAACTAATGAAAAACTGTTTTTT. Protein product: CASSPTGGGPTNEKLFF. V gene TRBV18 combines with J gene TRBJ1-4; perhaps TRBD1 as D (6 bases). Germline assignment: CDR1 KGHSH and CDR2 LQKENI. The CDR3 runs 17 residues. Trimming removed 3 bases at V and 0 bases at J, with 14 bases between.

The chain recombines TRBV2 with TRBJ2-7, with unresolved D. Germline V gives CDR1 SNHLY, CDR2 FYNNEI. This CDR3 has 16 amino acids. V was clipped by 5 bases and J by 4 bases, with 21 bases between them. The CDR3 DNA sequence: TGTGCCAGCAGTTACCGTTCAATCCAGGAAACGTACGAGCAGTACTTC. Its translation: CASSYRSIQETYEQYF.

The chain recombines TRBV6-2 or TRBV6-3 with TRBJ2-2; no definite D call. The CDR3 totals 12 residues. Germline CDR1 and CDR2: MNHEY and SVGEGT. V was clipped by 5 bases and J by 7 bases, with 8 bases between them. The CDR3 DNA reads as TGTGCCAGCAGTCCCCTGGGCGGGGAGCTGTTTTTT. It yields the protein CASSPLGGELFF.

The chain combines TRBV10-3 with TRBJ2-7; 9 nucleotides agree with TRBD2. The V segment lost 2 bases and the J segment 4 bases; nucleotides outside the gene matches: 12. Germline V gene lookup returns CDR1 ENHRY and CDR2 SYGVKD. The CDR3 is 17 amino acids. The CDR3 reads CAISEDAAASGVYEQYF. The CDR3 DNA is TGTGCCATCAGTGAGGACGCCGCTGCTAGCGGGGTTTACGAGCAGTACTTC.

V usage is TRBV7-8 and J usage is TRBJ2-7, with TRBD2 matching 8 bases. Germline lookup yields CDR1 SGHVS and CDR2 FQNEAQ. There are 14 residues in the CDR3. V was pared by 5 bases and J by 7 bases, with 10 bases of the junction left unmatched. DNA of the CDR3: TGTGCCAGCAGCCCCCGGGGGGGGGCGCATGAGCAGTACTTC. Translation: CASSPRGGAHEQYF.

This clone was found a few times. The rearrangement uses TRBV5-1 and TRBJ2-7, with D perhaps matching TRBD1 (6 bases). Looked up from germline, CDR1 is SGHRS and CDR2 is YFSETQ. Trimming stripped 4 bases from V and 2 bases from J, with 10 bases between. The CDR3 is 13 amino acids. The CDR3 sequence: CASSPGEPYEQYF. The CDR3 DNA is TGCGCCAGCAGCCCAGGGGAGCCCTACGAGCAGTACTTC.

The rearrangement links TRBV7-9 to TRBJ1-4; D is undetermined. The CDR3 sequence is 14 residues long. From germline, CDR1 is SEHNR and CDR2 FQNEAQ (reference sequence). The V end was cut by 0 bases, the J end by 5 bases, with 7 bases between. The DNA for the CDR3 is TGTGCCAGCAGCTTAGCGGGTCCGAATGAAAAACTGTTTTTT. As protein: CASSLAGPNEKLFF.

This clone was counted a few times. CDR3 bases: TGTGCCAGCACACCCCCTGCCAGGTCTGGAAACACCATATATTTT. Protein: CASTPPARSGNTIYF. This rearrangement joins TRBV7-9 to TRBJ1-3; D is uncertain. Germline V gives CDR1 SEHNR, CDR2 FQNEAQ (reference sequence). This CDR3 contains 15 residues. V lost 7 bases, J lost 1 base, and 14 bases lay in between.

The CDR3: CASSLAASRETQYF. For the CDR3, the DNA is TGTGCCAGCAGCTTAGCGGCCAGCCGGGAGACCCAGTACTTC. This sequence joins TRBV7-9 and TRBJ2-5; D is unclear. V was shortened by 0 bases and J by 5 bases, with 10 bases between the two germline ends. The CDR3 is 14 amino acids. Germline V gene data show CDR1 as SEHNR and CDR2 as FQNEAQ (reference sequence).

The V and J genes are TRBV7-2 and TRBJ1-1; D is possibly TRBD1 (6 bases). The CDR3 is made up of 16 amino acids. V was pared by 1 base and J by 4 bases, with 16 bases between. Germline CDR1 is SGHTA and CDR2 is FQGNSA. The CDR3, as DNA: TGTGCCAGCAGCTTAGTGTGGGGGGCGCGGGTCACTGAAGCTTTCTTT. Translation gives CASSLVWGARVTEAFF.

This clone was observed a handful of times. V is TRBV15 and J is TRBJ2-3; weak D call: TRBD2 (6 bases). The V and J ends lost 4 bases and 6 bases respectively, with 17 bases between them. Germline lookup yields CDR1 LNHNV and CDR2 YYDKDF (reference sequence). The CDR3 runs 15 residues. DNA of the CDR3: TGTGCCACCAGCACTCCCCGGGAGTCATCGGATACGCAGTATTTT. Amino acid sequence: CATSTPRESSDTQYF.

This sequence joins TRBV2 and TRBJ2-3, with D maybe TRBD2 (6 bases). The CDR3 loop spans 14 amino acids. The V end was cut by 2 bases, the J end by 2 bases, with 8 bases between. The germline V gene has CDR1 SNHLY and CDR2 FYNNEI. The CDR3 bases are TGTGCCAGCAGTGAAACTAGCTTCACAGATACGCAGTATTTT. Its translation: CASSETSFTDTQYF.